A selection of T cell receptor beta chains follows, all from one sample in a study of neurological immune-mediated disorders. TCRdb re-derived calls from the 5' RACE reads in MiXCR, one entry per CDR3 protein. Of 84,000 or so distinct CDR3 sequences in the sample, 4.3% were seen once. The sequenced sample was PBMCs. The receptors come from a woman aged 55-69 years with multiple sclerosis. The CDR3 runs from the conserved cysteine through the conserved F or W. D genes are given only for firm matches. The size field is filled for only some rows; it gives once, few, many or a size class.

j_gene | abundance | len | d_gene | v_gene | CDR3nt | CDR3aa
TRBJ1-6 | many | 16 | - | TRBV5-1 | TGCGCCAGCAGCAACAACCCGGGGGAACCTAATTCACCCCTCCACTTT | CASSNNPGEPNSPLHF
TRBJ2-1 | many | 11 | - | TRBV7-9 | TGTGCCAGCAGCTTTGGGTATGAGCAGTTCTTC | CASSFGYEQFF
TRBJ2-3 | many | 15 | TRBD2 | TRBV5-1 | TGCGCCAGCAGCCGCCCGGGACTAAACACAGATACGCAGTATTTT | CASSRPGLNTDTQYF
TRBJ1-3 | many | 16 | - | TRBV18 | TGTGCCAGCTCACCAAGACAGACGTCCTCTGGAAACACCATATATTTT | CASSPRQTSSGNTIYF
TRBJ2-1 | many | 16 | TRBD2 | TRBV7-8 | TGTGCCAGCAGCTTCTCAGCGGGGGGGCTTTACAATGAGCAGTTCTTC | CASSFSAGGLYNEQFF
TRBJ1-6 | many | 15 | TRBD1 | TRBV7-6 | TGTGCCAGCAGCTTTGGGCCAACAGGGGAGTCACCCCTCCACTTT | CASSFGPTGESPLHF
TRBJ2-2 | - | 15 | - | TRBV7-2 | TGTGTCACCAGCGGACGACAGGCTAACACCGGGGAGCTGTTTTTT | CVTSGRQANTGELFF
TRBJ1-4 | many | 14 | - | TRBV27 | TGTGCCAGCAGTTTCTTGTCAACTAATGAAAAACTGTTTTTT | CASSFLSTNEKLFF
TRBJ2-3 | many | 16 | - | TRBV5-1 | TGCGCCAGCAGCTCCATGGGTCAGGATAGCACAGATACGCAGTATTTT | CASSSMGQDSTDTQYF
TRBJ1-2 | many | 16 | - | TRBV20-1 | TGCAGTGCTAGAGATCTAGGGGAGACGGGCAATCGGGGCTACACCTTC | CSARDLGETGNRGYTF
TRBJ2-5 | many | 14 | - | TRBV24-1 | TGTGCCACCAGTGATTTCGGGCTCGGGGAGACCCAGTACTTC | CATSDFGLGETQYF
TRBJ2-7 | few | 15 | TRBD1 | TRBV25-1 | TGTGCCAGCAGTGGAGGGGGGACAGGGAACTACGAGCAGTACTTC | CASSGGGTGNYEQYF
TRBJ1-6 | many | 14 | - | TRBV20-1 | TGCAGTGCTAGAGAAGAGGGAGGTAATTCACCCCTCCACTTT | CSAREEGGNSPLHF
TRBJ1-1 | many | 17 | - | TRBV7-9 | TGTGCCAGCAGCCCCAAGGCAGCAGGGCCGTTGGGCACTGAAGCTTTCTTT | CASSPKAAGPLGTEAFF
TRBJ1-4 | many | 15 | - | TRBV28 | TGTGCCAGCACCTCCTTGCCTGCAACTAATGAAAAACTGTTTTTT | CASTSLPATNEKLFF
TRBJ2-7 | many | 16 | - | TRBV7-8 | TGTGCCAGCAGCTTAGCGCTCGGGGAATTAACCTACGAGCAGTACTTC | CASSLALGELTYEQYF
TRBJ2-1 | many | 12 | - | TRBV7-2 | TGTGCCAGCAGCCGGTTTGGGCAGGAGCAGTTCTTC | CASSRFGQEQFF
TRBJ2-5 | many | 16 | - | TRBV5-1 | TGCGCCAGCAGCTTTGGCCAGAATAGGTACCAAGAGACCCAGTACTTC | CASSFGQNRYQETQYF
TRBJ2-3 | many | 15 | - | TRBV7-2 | TGTGCCAGCAGCTGGGGGGGGGCGAGCACAGATACGCAGTATTTT | CASSWGGASTDTQYF
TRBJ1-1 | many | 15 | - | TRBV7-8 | TGTGCCAGCAGCTTAGTTACAGGGATGAACACTGAAGCTTTCTTT | CASSLVTGMNTEAFF
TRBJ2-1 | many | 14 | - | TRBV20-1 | TGCAGTGCCCCGGAGCCCCGAGCCTACAATGAGCAGTTCTTC | CSAPEPRAYNEQFF
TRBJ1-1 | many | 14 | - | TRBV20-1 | TGCAGTGCTAGACGGGGTGGGGGGGGCACTGAAGCTTTCTTT | CSARRGGGGTEAFF
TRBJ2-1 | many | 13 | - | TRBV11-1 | TGTGCCAGCAGCTTTGGCCCCTACAATGAGCAGTTCTTC | CASSFGPYNEQFF
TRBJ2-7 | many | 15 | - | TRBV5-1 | TGCGCCAGCAGCCCGGAGGGACATGGGAGCTACGAGCAGTACTTC | CASSPEGHGSYEQYF
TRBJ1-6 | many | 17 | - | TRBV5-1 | TGCGCCAGCAGCCTCCGGGGGCCGGGGGCCTATAATTCACCCCTCCACTTT | CASSLRGPGAYNSPLHF
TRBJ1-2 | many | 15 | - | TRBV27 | TGTGCCAGCAGTTTATCGAGGAGACACAACTATGGCTACACCTTC | CASSLSRRHNYGYTF
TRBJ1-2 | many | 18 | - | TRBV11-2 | TGTGCCAGCAGCCGGGACGAGGTTGTCGTCGATCTGGTCTATGGCTACACCTTC | CASSRDEVVVDLVYGYTF
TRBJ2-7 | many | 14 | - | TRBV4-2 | TGTGCCAGCAGCCAGGGGGACGGTACCTACGAGCAGTACTTC | CASSQGDGTYEQYF
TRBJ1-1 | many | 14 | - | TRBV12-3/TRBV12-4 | TGTGCCAGCAGGCCCGGGACGGCTAACACTGAAGCTTTCTTT | CASRPGTANTEAFF
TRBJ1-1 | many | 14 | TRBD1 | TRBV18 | TGTGCCAGCTCATTCACAGGGGGATTCTCTGAAGCTTTCTTT | CASSFTGGFSEAFF
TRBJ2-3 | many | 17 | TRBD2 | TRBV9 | TGTGCCAGCAGCGTAAGCCCCCAGACTAGCGGGGTGGATACGCAGTATTTT | CASSVSPQTSGVDTQYF
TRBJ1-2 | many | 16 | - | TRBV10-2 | TGCGCCAGCAGTGACGAGGGGCGTCCTCCCAACTATGGCTACACCTTC | CASSDEGRPPNYGYTF
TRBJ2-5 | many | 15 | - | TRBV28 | TGTGCCAGCAGTGAATCTGGACAGACCCAAGAGACCCAGTACTTC | CASSESGQTQETQYF
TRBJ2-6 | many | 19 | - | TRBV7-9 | TGTGCCAGCAGCTTAGCGGGGGGACAGCCCCGTCGAGGGGCCAACGTCCTGACTTTC | CASSLAGGQPRRGANVLTF
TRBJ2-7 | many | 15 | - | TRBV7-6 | TGTGCCAGCAGCTTAGCTCAGGACAACTCCTACGAGCAGTACTTC | CASSLAQDNSYEQYF